What follows is one T cell receptor beta chain and its context. This entry belongs to a study of blood T cell repertoires in COVID-19. Background on the study: Samples of COVID-19 (acute and convalescent) were obtained from the United States, Italy and Spain. T cells, B-cell-depleted T cells, or PBMCs supplied cDNA or gDNA.

Study processing details: Amplification from reference gene primers served as the basis for estimated nucleated cell counts. Profiled with immunoSEQ multiplex PCR; TCRdb holds only in-frame clones, not every one. The V and J calls and clone size are taken from that table; D and trimming were inferred from the DNA. The table has 81,000 or so clones, roughly 86% seen once. The length of the CDR3 is 13 residues. The germline CDR1 and CDR2 sequences are SEHNR and FQNEAQ (reference sequence). Trimming left V 6 bases short and J 5 bases short, with 10 bases between. The TCR sequence derives from a man between 50 and 59 years old with active COVID-19. The rearrangement uses TRBV7-9 and TRBJ2-2; D ambiguous. Sequencing was done on a sample of peripheral blood. This CDR3 reads CASRNTKTGELFF. The CDR3 DNA reads as TGTGCCAGCAGAAACACTAAGACCGGGGAGCTGTTTTTT.